This passage covers 3 T cell receptor beta chains from one sample sequenced in a study of cytomegalovirus exposure and HLA in healthy donors. PCR used 60 Vbeta primers and 13 Jbeta primers. TCRdb's copy holds only in-frame clones and misses some; the assay was immunoSEQ multiplex PCR. The table has 270,000 or so clones, over 90% seen once. Input material: PBMCs. These receptors were collected from a girl aged 2-10 years in good health and CMV-seronegative.

The chain couples TRBV28 to TRBJ1-5, with TRBD1 matching 8 bases. The germline V gene has CDR1 MDHEN and CDR2 SYDVKM. The CDR3 length is 15 residues. V lost 5 bases and J lost 4; bases outside the gene matches: 7. CDR3 nucleotide sequence: TGTGCCAGCAGTGATCGGGACAGGCCAAATCAGCCCCAGCATTTT. This gives the protein CASSDRDRPNQPQHF. The full variable domain, completed using reference TRBV28 and TRBJ1-5, is DVKVTQSSRYLVKRTGEKVFLECVQDMDHENMFWYRQDPGLGLRLIYFSYDVKMKEKGDIPEGYSVSREKKERFSLILESASTNQTSMYLCASSDRDRPNQPQHFGDGTRLSIL.

The chain is built from TRBV9 and TRBJ1-3; D may be TRBD1 (6 bases). With 4 bases removed from V and 4 bases from J, the gap between germline ends came to 12 bases. The V gene's germline CDR1 is SGDLS and CDR2 YYNGEE. This CDR3 has 14 amino acids. This chain's CDR3 is CASSLTGTGNTIYF. The CDR3 region has the DNA TGTGCCAGCAGCCTTACAGGGACCGGAAACACCATATATTTT.

This chain uses TRBV5-8 with TRBJ2-7; no definite D call. Trimming removed 1 base at V and 2 bases at J, with 7 bases between. The CDR3 loop spans 13 amino acids. Germline CDR1 SGHTS, CDR2 YDEGEE. The CDR3 nucleotides are TGTGCCAGCAGCTTGTCCAGGCCCTACGAGCAGTACTTC. Translated, it gives CASSLSRPYEQYF.